A single sample gave rise to the 14 T cell receptor beta chains below, sequenced in a study of T cell responses to AZD1222 COVID-19 vaccine. Data came from immunoSEQ multiplex PCR; TCRdb stores just in-frame clones and leaves some out. The data contain 150,000 to 200,000 clones, about 91% of them singletons. The starting material was peripheral blood, obtained 28 days after the second AZD1222 dose. Receptor source: an adult who received the AZD1222 COVID-19 vaccine.

V usage is TRBV10-3 and J usage is TRBJ1-1, with 7 bases identical to TRBD1. Looked up from germline, CDR1 is ENHRY and CDR2 is SYGVKD. The CDR3 sequence is 14 residues long. The V and J ends lost 2 bases and 3 bases, in that order; junction bases with no gene match: 3. CDR3 DNA: TGTGCCATCAGTGAGCGGGACAGAGACACTGAAGCTTTCTTT. This sequence encodes CAISERDRDTEAFF.

The CDR3 is CASSLDGWVDSRNQPQHF. CDR3 coding DNA: TGTGCCAGCAGCTTAGACGGCTGGGTTGACAGCCGTAATCAGCCCCAGCATTTT. The genes are TRBV7-8 and TRBJ1-5, with a possible D match to TRBD1 (5 bases). The CDR3 contains 18 residues. Germline V CDR1 and CDR2: SGHVS, FQNEAQ. Trimming cost V 1 base and J 4 bases, with 20 bases left between them.

The CDR3 DNA is TGCGCCAGCAGCGGCAATGGCTACACCTTC. It specifies CASSGNGYTF. The gene calls are TRBV4-1 and TRBJ1-2; D not certain. The V end was cut by 5 bases, the J end by 6 bases, with 4 bases between. The CDR3 runs to 10 residues. Germline CDR1 is MGHRA and CDR2 is YSYEKL.

The V gene is TRBV27, the J gene TRBJ1-5; D unresolved. Germline V gives CDR1 MNHEY, CDR2 SMNVEV (reference sequence). The CDR3 is 14 amino acids. Trimming took off 5 bases at V and 10 bases at J, with 18 bases between the two ends. CDR3 region: CASSPDPGYRPQHF. CDR3 nucleotides: TGTGCCAGCAGTCCCGACCCCGGATATCGACCCCAGCATTTT.

The chain is built from TRBV7-9 and TRBJ1-1; D unresolved. Trimming shortened V by 1 base and J by 3 bases, and 9 bases separated the two germline ends. The CDR3 is 14 residues long. In germline, CDR1 is SEHNR, CDR2 FQNEAQ (reference sequence). The CDR3 DNA reads TGTGCCAGCAGCTTAGAGGGCAGAGACACTGAAGCTTTCTTT. Protein: CASSLEGRDTEAFF.

CDR3 loop: CASKLDPQGEQYF. DNA for the CDR3: TGTGCCAGCAAATTGGACCCACAGGGCGAGCAGTACTTC. The chain links TRBV7-2 to TRBJ2-7; TRBD1 might be the D (6 bases). Per the germline V gene, CDR1 is SGHTA and CDR2 is FQGNSA. V was shortened by 7 bases and J by 6 bases, with 16 bases between the two germline ends. There are 13 residues in the CDR3.

This clone was seen only a few times. J is TRBJ1-1 and V is TRBV7-8; D is unclear. Trimming took 5 bases from V and 0 from J, leaving 13 bases between them. CDR3 size: 15 residues. Germline-derived CDR1 and CDR2 are SGHVS and FQNEAQ. CDR3 sequence: CASSLPEGLNTEAFF. As DNA, the CDR3 is TGTGCCAGCAGCCTCCCGGAGGGCCTGAACACTGAAGCTTTCTTT.

This clone was observed a single time. The rearrangement uses TRBV18 and TRBJ1-4; maybe TRBD1 (6 bases). The CDR3 extends over 15 amino acids. CDR1 and CDR2 from the germline V gene are KGHSH and LQKENI. V was cut by 6 bases and J by 5 bases, with 16 bases left in between. The DNA for the CDR3 is TGTGCCAGCTCGGGGCAGGGGAGGAGAAATGAAAAACTGTTTTTT. This gives the protein CASSGQGRRNEKLFF.

The chain uses TRBV2 and TRBJ1-5; the D is unclear. CDR1 is SNHLY, CDR2 FYNNEI, per germline. The CDR3 is made up of 13 amino acids. V dropped 3 bases and J dropped 3 bases, with 6 bases sitting between them. The CDR3 DNA is TGTGCCAGCAGTGATGAAATCAATCAGCCCCAGCATTTT. As protein: CASSDEINQPQHF.

This clone was seen a single time. This chain joins TRBV10-3 and TRBJ2-7; the D call may be TRBD1 or TRBD2 (5 bases each). The CDR3 contains 15 residues. Germline V gene data show CDR1 as ENHRY and CDR2 as SYGVKD. Between the trimmed V and J ends, which lost 3 bases and 2 bases, there was a span of 14 bases. CDR3 bases: TGTGCCATCAGTGACCCGAGGGACCTTACCTACGAGCAGTACTTC. It encodes CAISDPRDLTYEQYF.

The sample holds one count of this clone. This sequence joins TRBV4-2 and TRBJ2-5; D is perhaps TRBD1 (6 bases). The CDR3 is 15 amino acids. Germline V gene data show CDR1 as LGHNA and CDR2 as YNFKEQ. Trimming removed 0 bases at V and 2 bases at J, with 10 bases between. The CDR3 region has the DNA TGTGCCAGCAGCCAAGAGGGGACAACTCAAGAGACCCAGTACTTC. Its protein is CASSQEGTTQETQYF.

The V call is TRBV18, the J call TRBJ1-4, with TRBD1 matching over 9 bases. The V segment lost 8 bases and the J segment 5 bases; nucleotides outside the gene matches: 9. From germline, CDR1 is KGHSH and CDR2 LQKENI. The CDR3 extends over 15 amino acids. CDR3 nucleotides: TGTGCCAGCGCCCTCGCCGGGACAGGGAATGAAAAACTGTTTTTT. Its translation: CASALAGTGNEKLFF.

The chain couples TRBV9 to TRBJ2-7; unclear D gene. Germline V gene sequence: CDR1 SGDLS, CDR2 YYNGEE. The CDR3 consists of 14 residues. Deletions cut 0 bases from V and 3 bases from J, with 10 bases between. The DNA of the CDR3 is TGTGCCAGCAGCGTAGCACCTCACATCTACGAGCAGTACTTC. As protein: CASSVAPHIYEQYF. Based on the CDR3 plus reference TRBV9 and TRBJ2-7, the full variable domain is DSGVTQTPKHLITATGQRVTLRCSPRSGDLSVYWYQQSLDQGLQFLIQYYNGEERAKGNILERFSAQQFPDLHSELNLSSLELGDSALYFCASSVAPHIYEQYFGPGTRLTVT.

The rearrangement uses TRBV7-2 and TRBJ2-1; 7 nucleotides agree with TRBD1. Germline V gene data show CDR1 as SGHTA and CDR2 as FQGNSA. This CDR3 is 15 amino acids long. After removal of 4 bases from V and 2 bases from J, the junction contained 5 bases not matched to a gene. The CDR3, as DNA: TGTGCCAGCAGCTCTTACAGGGGTACCTACAATGAGCAGTTCTTC. Its protein product is CASSSYRGTYNEQFF.